Reported below is one T cell receptor (beta chain). V lost 4 bases and J lost 4; bases outside the gene matches: 6. Looked up from germline, CDR1 is SGHDT and CDR2 is YYEEEE. The CDR3 is 15 residues long. Clinical history reported by participants formed the basis on which cohorts were assigned. The sample is drawn from a study of blood T cell repertoires in COVID-19. Background on the study: PBMCs, B-cell-depleted T cells, or T cells provided the cDNA or gDNA that made up the material.

Data came from immunoSEQ multiplex PCR; TCRdb stores just in-frame clones and leaves some out. The sample includes about 320,000 clones, around 85% of them seen just once. J is TRBJ2-2 and V is TRBV5-6; TRBD1 agrees at 8 bases. The TCR was taken from a woman between 25 and 40 years old who had been exposed to COVID-19. The sample consisted of PBMCs or T cells enriched from blood (not recorded which). The CDR3 reads CASSPTTGVTGELFF. DNA for the CDR3: TGTGCCAGCAGCCCAACGACAGGGGTCACCGGGGAGCTGTTTTTT.